These T cell receptor beta chains were read from a single sample in a study of blood T cell repertoires in COVID-19. TCRdb keeps only in-frame clones here, not all; method: immunoSEQ multiplex PCR. The sample contains more than 95,000 clones, more than 85% of which appear only once. What was sequenced was peripheral blood. These TCRs come from a human donor in a cohort sampled during active COVID-19. The CDR3 runs from the conserved cysteine through the conserved F or W. D genes are given only for firm matches. The size entry is marked missing in some rows and otherwise reads once, few, many or a size class.

J gene: TRBJ1-1; D gene: .; clone size: .; V gene: TRBV28; CDR3 protein: CASHHRNTEAFF; CDR3 DNA: TGTGCCAGCCATCATAGGAACACTGAAGCTTTCTTT
J gene: TRBJ1-5; D gene: TRBD1; clone size: .; V gene: TRBV3-1/TRBV3-2; CDR3 protein: CASSHDRDQPQHF; CDR3 DNA: TGTGCCAGCAGCCACGACAGGGATCAGCCCCAGCATTTT
J gene: TRBJ1-4; D gene: TRBD1; clone size: few; V gene: TRBV7-9; CDR3 protein: CASSLLRQGSFNEKLFF; CDR3 DNA: TGTGCCAGCAGCCTCCTTCGACAGGGAAGTTTTAATGAAAAACTGTTTTTT
J gene: TRBJ2-1; D gene: TRBD1; clone size: .; V gene: TRBV5-1; CDR3 protein: CASSRGTGPGNEQFF; CDR3 DNA: TGCGCCAGCAGCAGAGGGACAGGTCCGGGGAATGAGCAGTTCTTC
J gene: TRBJ2-2; D gene: TRBD1; clone size: .; V gene: TRBV6-2/TRBV6-3; CDR3 protein: CASSWTGGTGELFF; CDR3 DNA: TGTGCCAGCAGCTGGACAGGTGGGACCGGGGAGCTGTTTTTT
J gene: TRBJ1-6; D gene: .; clone size: .; V gene: TRBV12-3/TRBV12-4; CDR3 protein: CASSPPGDSPLHF; CDR3 DNA: TGTGCCAGCAGTCCTCCCGGGGATTCACCCCTCCACTTT
J gene: TRBJ2-7; D gene: .; clone size: few; V gene: TRBV2; CDR3 protein: CASSLLEGGGSYEQYF; CDR3 DNA: TGTGCCAGCAGTCTCTTAGAAGGGGGGGGCTCCTACGAGCAGTACTTC
J gene: TRBJ1-2; D gene: .; clone size: .; V gene: TRBV12-5; CDR3 protein: CASGLDSIYGYTF; CDR3 DNA: TGTGCTAGTGGTTTGGACAGTATCTATGGCTACACCTTC
J gene: TRBJ2-1; D gene: TRBD1; clone size: .; V gene: TRBV28; CDR3 protein: CATGTGGAGYNEQFF; CDR3 DNA: TGTGCCACCGGGACAGGGGGCGCAGGCTACAATGAGCAGTTCTTC
J gene: TRBJ2-3; D gene: TRBD2; clone size: .; V gene: TRBV9; CDR3 protein: CASSVASAGASTDTQYF; CDR3 DNA: TGTGCCAGCAGCGTAGCTTCGGCGGGAGCTAGCACAGATACGCAGTATTTT
J gene: TRBJ2-3; D gene: TRBD1; clone size: .; V gene: TRBV24-1; CDR3 protein: CATSDAVTGMGTDTQYF; CDR3 DNA: TGTGCCACCAGTGATGCAGTGACAGGGATGGGCACAGATACGCAGTATTTT
J gene: TRBJ2-3; D gene: .; clone size: .; V gene: TRBV29-1; CDR3 protein: CSVQITGILSTDTQYF; CDR3 DNA: TGCAGCGTACAAATCACAGGGATTCTGAGCACAGATACGCAGTATTTT
J gene: TRBJ2-7; D gene: TRBD2; clone size: .; V gene: TRBV10-3; CDR3 protein: CAISEVAGSSYEQYF; CDR3 DNA: TGTGCCATCAGTGAGGTAGCGGGGAGCTCCTACGAGCAGTACTTC
J gene: TRBJ2-7; D gene: TRBD2; clone size: .; V gene: TRBV5-1; CDR3 protein: CASSPLGAGAYEQYF; CDR3 DNA: TGCGCCAGCAGCCCGTTAGGAGCGGGAGCTTACGAGCAGTACTTC
J gene: TRBJ1-4; D gene: TRBD1; clone size: .; V gene: TRBV3-1/TRBV3-2; CDR3 protein: CASSYTGGSNEKLFF; CDR3 DNA: TGTGCCAGCAGCTATACAGGGGGGTCTAATGAAAAACTGTTTTTT
J gene: TRBJ2-1; D gene: TRBD2; clone size: .; V gene: TRBV6-5; CDR3 protein: CASSPIGGAGNEQFF; CDR3 DNA: TGTGCCAGCAGTCCCATCGGGGGGGCCGGCAATGAGCAGTTCTTC
J gene: TRBJ2-7; D gene: TRBD1; clone size: .; V gene: TRBV6-5; CDR3 protein: CASSYDRGSDEQYF; CDR3 DNA: TGTGCCAGCAGTTACGACAGGGGATCCGACGAGCAGTACTTC
J gene: TRBJ1-2; D gene: .; clone size: .; V gene: TRBV13; CDR3 protein: CASSPLAGNYGYTF; CDR3 DNA: TGTGCCAGCAGCCCCCTCGCAGGCAACTATGGCTACACCTTC
J gene: TRBJ2-5; D gene: TRBD2; clone size: .; V gene: TRBV5-6; CDR3 protein: CASSFPSGGVYKETQYF; CDR3 DNA: TGTGCCAGCAGCTTTCCTAGCGGGGGGGTATACAAAGAGACCCAGTACTTC
J gene: TRBJ1-6; D gene: .; clone size: .; V gene: TRBV27; CDR3 protein: CASSLRRDSPLHF; CDR3 DNA: TGTGCCAGCAGTTTACGGAGGGATTCACCCCTCCACTTT
J gene: TRBJ2-1; D gene: TRBD2; clone size: .; V gene: TRBV4-1; CDR3 protein: CASSQDEASGSANEQFF; CDR3 DNA: TGCGCCAGCAGCCAAGATGAGGCTAGCGGGAGTGCCAATGAGCAGTTCTTC
J gene: TRBJ2-4; D gene: .; clone size: .; V gene: TRBV4-1; CDR3 protein: CASSQNLVQYF; CDR3 DNA: TGCGCCAGCAGCCAAAACTTGGTTCAGTACTTC
J gene: TRBJ2-2; D gene: TRBD2; clone size: .; V gene: TRBV7-8; CDR3 protein: CASSFAGLAGIIANTGELFF; CDR3 DNA: TGTGCCAGCAGCTTCGCTGGACTAGCGGGGATCATCGCGAACACCGGGGAGCTGTTTTTT
J gene: TRBJ1-6; D gene: .; clone size: .; V gene: TRBV9; CDR3 protein: CASSVETGNSPLHF; CDR3 DNA: TGTGCCAGCAGCGTAGAAACAGGGAACTCACCCCTCCACTTT
J gene: TRBJ1-6; D gene: .; clone size: few; V gene: TRBV28; CDR3 protein: CASLRGEGSPLHF; CDR3 DNA: TGTGCCAGCCTGCGGGGAGAGGGTTCACCCCTCCACTTT
J gene: TRBJ2-3; D gene: TRBD2; clone size: .; V gene: TRBV6-8; CDR3 protein: CASITSGGVTDTQYF; CDR3 DNA: TGTGCCAGCATTACTAGCGGGGGGGTCACAGATACGCAGTATTTT
J gene: TRBJ2-3; D gene: TRBD1; clone size: .; V gene: TRBV28; CDR3 protein: CASRPTGQGWDTQYF; CDR3 DNA: TGTGCCAGCAGACCTACGGGACAGGGGTGGGATACGCAGTATTTT
J gene: TRBJ2-1; D gene: .; clone size: .; V gene: TRBV28; CDR3 protein: CAAGQDSYNEQFF; CDR3 DNA: TGTGCCGCGGGGCAGGACTCCTACAATGAGCAGTTCTTC
J gene: TRBJ2-2; D gene: TRBD1; clone size: .; V gene: TRBV7-3; CDR3 protein: CASSLTATGTGELFF; CDR3 DNA: TGTGCCAGCAGCTTAACCGCGACAGGGACCGGGGAGCTGTTTTTT
J gene: TRBJ1-1; D gene: TRBD1; clone size: .; V gene: TRBV30; CDR3 protein: CAWTKDRANTEAFF; CDR3 DNA: TGTGCCTGGACCAAGGACAGGGCGAACACTGAAGCTTTCTTT
J gene: TRBJ1-2; D gene: .; clone size: .; V gene: TRBV25-1; CDR3 protein: CASSDQIQGYTF; CDR3 DNA: TGTGCCAGCAGTGATCAGATCCAGGGCTACACCTTC
J gene: TRBJ2-3; D gene: TRBD2; clone size: .; V gene: TRBV5-1; CDR3 protein: CASSLGGTSGRSYTDTQYF; CDR3 DNA: TGCGCCAGCAGCTTGGGAGGGACTAGCGGGAGGTCTTACACAGATACGCAGTATTTT
J gene: TRBJ2-7; D gene: TRBD2; clone size: few; V gene: TRBV14; CDR3 protein: CASSQDRLAGGRSYEQYF; CDR3 DNA: TGTGCCAGCAGCCAAGATCGTCTAGCGGGAGGCCGGTCCTACGAGCAGTACTTC
J gene: TRBJ2-3; D gene: TRBD2; clone size: .; V gene: TRBV28; CDR3 protein: CASSLAGGRTDTQYF; CDR3 DNA: TGTGCCAGCAGTTTAGCGGGAGGCAGAACAGATACGCAGTATTTT
J gene: TRBJ2-4; D gene: TRBD1; clone size: .; V gene: TRBV5-4; CDR3 protein: CASSLRRGQGRTKNIQYF; CDR3 DNA: TGTGCCAGCAGCTTAAGGAGAGGACAGGGGCGAACCAAAAACATTCAGTACTTC
J gene: TRBJ2-2; D gene: .; clone size: .; V gene: TRBV7-6; CDR3 protein: CASSLGSYTGELFF; CDR3 DNA: TGTGCCAGCAGCCTCGGGAGTTACACCGGGGAGCTGTTTTTT
J gene: TRBJ2-3; D gene: TRBD1; clone size: once; V gene: TRBV7-9; CDR3 protein: CASSPTAGTEATDTQYF; CDR3 DNA: TGTGCCAGCAGCCCCACCGCCGGGACAGAAGCCACAGATACGCAGTATTTT
J gene: TRBJ2-2; D gene: TRBD1; clone size: .; V gene: TRBV6-2/TRBV6-3; CDR3 protein: CASSYSTGGQNTGELFF; CDR3 DNA: TGTGCCAGCAGTTACTCGACAGGGGGCCAGAACACCGGGGAGCTGTTTTTT
J gene: TRBJ2-5; D gene: TRBD1; clone size: .; V gene: TRBV24-1; CDR3 protein: CATSDGTGLGGETQYF; CDR3 DNA: TGTGCCACCAGTGATGGGACAGGGTTAGGTGGAGAGACCCAGTACTTC
J gene: TRBJ1-6; D gene: .; clone size: few; V gene: TRBV7-6; CDR3 protein: CASSLNQGGSINSPLHF; CDR3 DNA: TGTGCCAGCAGCTTAAATCAGGGAGGGAGCATTAATTCACCCCTCCACTTT
J gene: TRBJ2-7; D gene: .; clone size: once; V gene: TRBV6-2/TRBV6-3; CDR3 protein: CASSRDSYYEQYF; CDR3 DNA: TGTGCCAGCAGTCGGGACTCATACTACGAGCAGTACTTC
J gene: TRBJ2-7; D gene: TRBD1; clone size: .; V gene: TRBV4-1; CDR3 protein: CASSRTETGGEYEQYF; CDR3 DNA: TGCGCCAGCAGCCGAACAGAGACAGGGGGCGAGTACGAGCAGTACTTC
J gene: TRBJ2-7; D gene: TRBD1; clone size: once; V gene: TRBV3-1/TRBV3-2; CDR3 protein: CASSQEWTGETYEQYF; CDR3 DNA: TGTGCCAGCAGCCAAGAATGGACAGGGGAAACCTACGAGCAGTACTTC
J gene: TRBJ1-1; D gene: .; clone size: once; V gene: TRBV7-8; CDR3 protein: CASSPRQAQGAFF; CDR3 DNA: TGTGCCAGCAGCCCAAGACAGGCCCAGGGAGCTTTCTTT
J gene: TRBJ2-6; D gene: .; clone size: .; V gene: TRBV7-3; CDR3 protein: CASSRSSGANVLTF; CDR3 DNA: TGTGCCAGCAGTAGAAGCTCTGGGGCCAACGTCCTGACTTTC
J gene: TRBJ2-3; D gene: .; clone size: .; V gene: TRBV6-1; CDR3 protein: CASSAFFPLDSMYTDTQYF; CDR3 DNA: TGTGCCAGCAGTGCCTTTTTTCCTTTGGACTCGATGTACACAGATACGCAGTATTTT
J gene: TRBJ1-4; D gene: .; clone size: few; V gene: TRBV7-9; CDR3 protein: CASSLPIQAREKLFF; CDR3 DNA: TGTGCCAGCAGCTTGCCGATTCAGGCTCGAGAAAAACTGTTTTTT
J gene: TRBJ1-4; D gene: .; clone size: .; V gene: TRBV4-1; CDR3 protein: CASSQEVRTANEKLFF; CDR3 DNA: TGCGCCAGCAGCCAAGAAGTCAGGACAGCTAATGAAAAACTGTTTTTT
J gene: TRBJ1-3; D gene: .; clone size: .; V gene: TRBV10-2; CDR3 protein: CASSEGQQNTIYF; CDR3 DNA: TGCGCCAGCAGTGAGGGACAGCAAAACACCATATATTTT
J gene: TRBJ2-1; D gene: TRBD1; clone size: .; V gene: TRBV7-9; CDR3 protein: CASSVTGVEQFF; CDR3 DNA: TGTGCCAGCAGCGTCACAGGGGTCGAGCAGTTCTTC
J gene: TRBJ2-7; D gene: .; clone size: .; V gene: TRBV5-4; CDR3 protein: CASSLDWASSYEQYF; CDR3 DNA: TGTGCCAGCAGCTTGGATTGGGCCAGCTCCTACGAGCAGTACTTC
J gene: TRBJ1-1; D gene: TRBD1; clone size: .; V gene: TRBV6-1; CDR3 protein: CASSGLRGGWNTEAFF; CDR3 DNA: TGTGCCAGCAGTGGACTCCGAGGGGGCTGGAACACTGAAGCTTTCTTT
J gene: TRBJ1-4; D gene: .; clone size: .; V gene: TRBV2; CDR3 protein: CASSDGSGGLGEKLFF; CDR3 DNA: TGTGCCAGCAGTGATGGTTCGGGGGGACTAGGTGAAAAACTGTTTTTT
J gene: TRBJ2-5; D gene: .; clone size: .; V gene: TRBV4-1; CDR3 protein: CASSKGTPRETQYF; CDR3 DNA: TGCGCCAGCAGCAAAGGGACTCCCCGGGAGACCCAGTACTTC
J gene: TRBJ2-5; D gene: .; clone size: .; V gene: TRBV24-1; CDR3 protein: CATSDPDRGTQYF; CDR3 DNA: TGTGCCACCAGTGATCCGGACCGGGGGACCCAGTACTTC
J gene: TRBJ2-5; D gene: .; clone size: .; V gene: TRBV5-5; CDR3 protein: CASSFSGGETQYF; CDR3 DNA: TGTGCCAGCAGCTTTTCGGGGGGCGAGACCCAGTACTTC